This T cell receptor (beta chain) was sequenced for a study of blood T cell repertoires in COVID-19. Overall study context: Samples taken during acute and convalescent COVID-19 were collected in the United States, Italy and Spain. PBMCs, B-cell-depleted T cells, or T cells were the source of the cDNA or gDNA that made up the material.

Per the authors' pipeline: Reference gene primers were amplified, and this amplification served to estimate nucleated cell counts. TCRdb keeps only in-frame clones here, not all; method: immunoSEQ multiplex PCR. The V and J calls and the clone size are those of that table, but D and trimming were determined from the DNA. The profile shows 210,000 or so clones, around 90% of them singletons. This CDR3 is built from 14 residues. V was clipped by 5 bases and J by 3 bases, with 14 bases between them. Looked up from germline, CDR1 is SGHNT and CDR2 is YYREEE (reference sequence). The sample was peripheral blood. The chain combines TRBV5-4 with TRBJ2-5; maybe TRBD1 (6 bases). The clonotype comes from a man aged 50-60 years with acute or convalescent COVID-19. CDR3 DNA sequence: TGTGCCAGCAGTAGACCCCCAGGGGAAGAGACCCAGTACTTC. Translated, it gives CASSRPPGEETQYF.